This TCR beta chain was recovered during a study of cytomegalovirus exposure and HLA in healthy donors. A word on this clone: Its antigen is not identified.

J was trimmed by 6 bases and V by 5 bases; bases with no gene match: 8. The CDR3 contains 14 residues. Germline V gives CDR1 SGHVS, CDR2 FNYEAQ. Study results and caveats: Most of the CMV-associated TCR beta chains (in a later analysis) appeared to be HLA-restricted. In a later analysis, productive TCRs from donors in an Asian-associated ancestry cluster reportedly carried fewer N-insertions than the cohort mean. A later analysis revealed that TCR association rates differed between HLA loci, peaking at DRB1 and bottoming out at HLA-C.

The PCR ran on 60 Vbeta and 13 Jbeta primers. The assay was immunoSEQ multiplex PCR, and TCRdb's table has in-frame clones only and misses some. This listing includes 100,000 to 150,000 clones. J is TRBJ2-7 and V is TRBV7-6; 9 positions agree with TRBD1. The sample taken for sequencing was PBMCs. This TCR came from a woman in her 40s in good health and CMV-seronegative. As DNA, the CDR3 is TGTGCCAGCAGCATTGGACAGGGGATCGGCGAGCAGTACTTC. Protein: CASSIGQGIGEQYF.